A single sample gave rise to the 21 T cell receptor beta chains below, sequenced in a study of cytomegalovirus exposure and HLA in healthy donors. In the PCR, 60 Vbeta and 13 Jbeta primers were used. Clones were sequenced by immunoSEQ multiplex PCR, and TCRdb holds only the in-frame ones, with some missing. The top ten clones hold about 1.8% of a sample with roughly 190,000 clones, about four fifths of them seen once. Material for sequencing was PBMCs. The source is a young man in good health and CMV-seronegative.

The rearrangement links TRBV20-1 to TRBJ2-3, with D unclear. Germline CDR1 and CDR2: DFQATT and SNEGSKA (reference sequence). The CDR3 totals 10 residues. V was trimmed by 6 bases and J by 2 bases, leaving 3 bases between them. In DNA form, the CDR3 reads TGCAGTGCCTCCACAGATACGCAGTATTTT. Amino acid sequence: CSASTDTQYF.

The gene calls are TRBV19 and TRBJ2-1, with D perhaps TRBD2 (5 bases). Per the germline V gene, CDR1 is LNHDA and CDR2 is SQIVND (reference sequence). There are 13 residues in the CDR3. V shed 5 bases and J shed 4 bases, with 9 bases lying between them. This CDR3 reads CASSPRGYNEQFF. The CDR3 DNA reads as TGTGCCAGTAGTCCCCGCGGGTACAATGAGCAGTTCTTC. Drawing the rest from reference TRBV19 and TRBJ2-1, the complete variable domain is DGGITQSPKYLFRKEGQNVTLSCEQNLNHDAMYWYRQDPGQGLRLIYYSQIVNDFQKGDIAEGYSVSREKKESFPLTVTSAQKNPTAFYLCASSPRGYNEQFFGPGTRLTVL.

V usage is TRBV6-6 and J usage is TRBJ2-1; 10 bases are shared with TRBD2. The V gene's germline CDR1 is MNHNY and CDR2 SVGAGI (reference sequence). This CDR3 spans 14 amino acids. The V gene end was trimmed by 7 bases and the J gene end by 8 bases; junction bases not matched to a gene: 8. CDR3 in amino acids: CASNLQTSGYEQFF. DNA of the CDR3: TGTGCCAGCAACCTACAGACTAGCGGGTATGAGCAGTTCTTC.

The chain combines TRBV5-6 with TRBJ2-5, with D tentatively TRBD1 (5 bases). CDR3 length equals 15 residues. V shed 0 bases and J shed 1 base, with 10 bases lying between them. CDR1 and CDR2 (germline): SGHDT, YYEEEE. CDR3 in amino acids: CASSLGARAQETQYF. CDR3 coding DNA: TGTGCCAGCAGCTTGGGCGCCAGGGCCCAAGAGACCCAGTACTTC.

With regard to this clone: The junction shows a germline mismatch at one end, possibly a read error. This chain uses TRBV7-9 with TRBJ1-2; D ambiguous. The CDR3 runs 15 residues. Germline CDR1 and CDR2: SEHNR and FQNEAQ (reference sequence). The CDR3 loop reads CSSSPGLGVVGGYTF. DNA for the CDR3: TGTTCCAGCAGCCCAGGACTGGGAGTAGTGGGGGGCTACACCTTC. Drawing the rest from reference TRBV7-9 and TRBJ1-2, the complete variable domain is DTGVSQNPRHKITKRGQNVTFRCDPISEHNRLYWYRQTLGQGPEFLTYFQNEAQLEKSRLLSDRFSAERPKGSFSTLEIQRTEQGDSAMYLCSSSPGLGVVGGYTFGSGTRLTVV.

The rearrangement joins TRBV11-2 to TRBJ2-3; maybe TRBD2 (6 bases). The CDR3 spans 17 residues. Per germline, CDR1 SGHAT and CDR2 FQNNGV. The V end was cut by 5 bases, the J end by 3 bases, with 21 bases between. The DNA for the CDR3 is TGTGCCAGCAGCCCCAGAGCGGTCCTAGCGCGTACAGATACGCAGTATTTT. This gives the protein CASSPRAVLARTDTQYF.

This chain joins TRBV5-1 and TRBJ1-6; D unclear. V was clipped by 4 bases and J by 5 bases, with 7 bases between them. The CDR3 has 13 amino acids. Germline V gene sequence: CDR1 SGHRS, CDR2 YFSETQ. The CDR3 protein is CASSRTDNSPLHF. In DNA form, the CDR3 reads TGCGCCAGCAGCCGGACTGATAATTCACCCCTCCACTTT.

The V gene is TRBV5-1, the J gene TRBJ1-2; 8 bases match TRBD1. Trimming removed 0 bases from V and 2 bases from J; junction bases left unmatched: 3. The CDR3 has 15 amino acids. Germline V gene lookup returns CDR1 SGHRS and CDR2 YFSETQ. CDR3 nucleotides: TGCGCCAGCAGCTTGGGGGGACAGGTCAACTATGGCTACACCTTC. As protein: CASSLGGQVNYGYTF.

The chain has TRBV30 and TRBJ2-1; TRBD2 matches at 9 bases. CDR3 length: 14 amino acids. CDR1 and CDR2 (germline): GTSNPN, SVGIG (reference sequence). Trimming at V came to 6 bases and at J to 0 bases, leaving 3 bases not matched to a gene. The CDR3 loop is CACRLADSYNEQFF. The CDR3 DNA reads TGTGCCTGTCGACTAGCGGACTCCTACAATGAGCAGTTCTTC. Full variable domain (rest looked up from reference TRBV30 and TRBJ2-1): SQTIHQWPATLVQPVGSPLSLECTVEGTSNPNLYWYRQAAGRGLQLLFYSVGIGQISSEVPQNLSASRPQDRQFILSSKKLLLSDSGFYLCACRLADSYNEQFFGPGTRLTVL.

The CDR3 DNA sequence: TGTGCCACCAGCAGTTTCAGGGAACCCTACGAGCAGTACTTC. This sequence encodes CATSSFREPYEQYF. The rearrangement uses TRBV15 and TRBJ2-7, with a tentative D call TRBD1 (5 bases). The CDR3 totals 14 residues. Trimming cost V 3 bases and J 2 bases, with 11 bases left between them. CDR1 LNHNV and CDR2 YYDKDF come from the germline V gene (reference sequence).

CDR3 protein: CASSLTSPSSTDTQYF. The CDR3 DNA reads as TGTGCCAGCAGCTTGACATCCCCGTCCAGCACAGATACGCAGTATTTT. The chain is built from TRBV7-2 and TRBJ2-3; no clear D gene. The CDR3 is made up of 16 amino acids. Germline CDR1 and CDR2: SGHTA and FQGNSA. With 3 bases removed from V and 0 bases from J, the gap between germline ends came to 13 bases.

V gene TRBV6-1 combines with J gene TRBJ1-1; maybe TRBD1 (6 bases). The V end was cut by 10 bases, the J end by 4 bases, with 13 bases between. The CDR3 runs to 12 residues. Germline CDR1 and CDR2: MNHNS and SASEGT. CDR3 DNA: TGTGCCAACGGACAGTTCTTCACTGAAGCTTTCTTT. Protein sequence: CANGQFFTEAFF.

This clone was seen once. The chain combines TRBV10-3 with TRBJ1-3, with TRBD1 matching over 7 bases. Trimming took 7 bases from V and 5 from J; bases not matched to a gene: 8. The germline V gene has CDR1 ENHRY and CDR2 SYGVKD. The CDR3 totals 14 residues. The CDR3 DNA reads as TGTGCCATCAAGGAGGACAGGATGAGAAACACCATATATTTT. It specifies CAIKEDRMRNTIYF.

The rearrangement links TRBV5-4 to TRBJ2-3; TRBD1 aligns across 7 bases. Germline V gives CDR1 SGHNT, CDR2 YYREEE (reference sequence). The J segment lost 0 bases and the V segment lost 2 bases, leaving 3 bases of the junction unmatched. The CDR3 runs to 15 residues. CDR3 in DNA: TGTGCCAGCAGCTTACAGGGGCAAAGCACAGATACGCAGTATTTT. Amino acids: CASSLQGQSTDTQYF. The whole variable domain, filled in from reference TRBV5-4 and TRBJ2-3, reads ETGVTQSPTHLIKTRGQQVTLRCSSQSGHNTVSWYQQALGQGPQFIFQYYREEENGRGNFPPRFSGLQFPNYSSELNVNALELDDSALYLCASSLQGQSTDTQYFGPGTRLTVL.

This clone was picked up one time. The CDR3 coding sequence is TGTGCCAGCAGCTCTATCGGCGGGGGGGACTATGGCTACACCTTC. It yields the protein CASSSIGGGDYGYTF. The chain couples TRBV7-2 to TRBJ1-2; tentatively, D is TRBD1 (5 bases). This CDR3 contains 15 residues. Germline CDR1 and CDR2: SGHTA and FQGNSA. V gave up 4 bases and J gave up 3 bases, with 15 bases separating them. The full variable domain, in which reference TRBV7-2 and TRBJ1-2 provide the parts outside the CDR3, is GAGVSQSPSNKVTEKGKDVELRCDPISGHTALYWYRQSLGQGLEFLIYFQGNSAPDKSGLPSDRFSAERTGGSVSTLTIQRTQQEDSAVYLCASSSIGGGDYGYTFGSGTRLTVV.

The rearrangement uses TRBV5-1 and TRBJ1-2, with 9 bases matching TRBD1. CDR1 SGHRS and CDR2 YFSETQ come from the germline V gene. The CDR3 totals 15 residues. Unmatched junction bases numbered 6, after V lost 4 bases and J lost 2 bases. The CDR3 sequence: CASSPWDRANYGYTF. The DNA for the CDR3 is TGCGCCAGCAGCCCCTGGGACAGGGCGAACTATGGCTACACCTTC.

The chain couples TRBV7-2 to TRBJ2-7, with D possibly being TRBD2 (5 bases). The CDR3 runs 16 residues. V gave up 1 base and J gave up 3 bases, with 16 bases separating them. Germline V gene lookup returns CDR1 SGHTA and CDR2 FQGNSA. Here the CDR3 reads CASSLGGSSAFYEQYF. CDR3 bases: TGTGCCAGCAGCTTAGGGGGTAGTAGCGCATTCTACGAGCAGTACTTC.

The chain recombines TRBV27 with TRBJ2-7, with 13 bases lining up with TRBD2. V was clipped by 5 bases and J by 3 bases; unmatched bases: 4. The CDR3 consists of 15 residues. Germline V gene data show CDR1 as MNHEY and CDR2 as SMNVEV (reference sequence). The CDR3 spells CASSTRLAGGYEQYF. DNA of the CDR3: TGTGCCAGCAGTACAAGACTAGCGGGAGGCTACGAGCAGTACTTC.

The chain combines TRBV5-1 with TRBJ2-5; D perhaps matches TRBD2 (5 bases). Germline values: CDR1 SGHRS, CDR2 YFSETQ. The CDR3 has 16 amino acids. Trimming shortened V by 1 base and J by 3 bases, and 16 bases separated the two germline ends. In DNA form, the CDR3 reads TGCGCCAGCAGCTTGCCCATTGCCAGCGGTGAAGAGACCCAGTACTTC. Protein product: CASSLPIASGEETQYF.

The genes are TRBV7-2 and TRBJ1-4, with 8 bases that match TRBD1. The germline gives CDR1 SGHTA, CDR2 FQGNSA. This CDR3 comprises 15 residues. V gave up 5 bases and J gave up 8 bases; unmatched junction bases: 10. CDR3 coding DNA: TGTGCCAGCAGCGGGCCGACAGGGGTAGGAGAAAAACTGTTTTTT. Encoded protein: CASSGPTGVGEKLFF.

The genes are TRBV5-5 and TRBJ1-5; no reliable D call. V was trimmed by 2 bases and J by 0 bases, leaving 6 bases between them. The V gene's germline CDR1 is SGHKS and CDR2 YYEKEE (reference sequence). The CDR3 sequence is 14 residues long. The CDR3 loop reads CASSLFYSNQPQHF. The CDR3 DNA reads as TGTGCCAGCAGCTTATTCTATAGCAATCAGCCCCAGCATTTT.